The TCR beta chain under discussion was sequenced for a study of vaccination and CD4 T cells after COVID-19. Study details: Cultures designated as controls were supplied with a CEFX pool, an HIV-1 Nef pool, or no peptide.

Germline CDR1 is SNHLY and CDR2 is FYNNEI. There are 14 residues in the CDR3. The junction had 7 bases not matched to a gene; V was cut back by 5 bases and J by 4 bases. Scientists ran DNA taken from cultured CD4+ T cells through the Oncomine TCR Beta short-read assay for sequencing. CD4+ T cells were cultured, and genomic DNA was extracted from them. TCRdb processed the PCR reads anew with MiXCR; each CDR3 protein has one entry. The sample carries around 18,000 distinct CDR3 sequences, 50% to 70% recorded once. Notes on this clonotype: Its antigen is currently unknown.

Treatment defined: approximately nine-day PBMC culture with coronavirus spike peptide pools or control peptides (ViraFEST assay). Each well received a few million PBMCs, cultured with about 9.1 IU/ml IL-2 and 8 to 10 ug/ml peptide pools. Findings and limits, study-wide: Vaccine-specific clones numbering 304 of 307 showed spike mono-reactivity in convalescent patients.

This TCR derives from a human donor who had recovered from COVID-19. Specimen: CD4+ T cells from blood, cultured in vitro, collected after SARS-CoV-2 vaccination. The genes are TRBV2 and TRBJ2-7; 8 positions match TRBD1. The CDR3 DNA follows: TGTGCCAGCAGTCCCTGGGACAGGCCGTACGAGCAGTACTTC. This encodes CASSPWDRPYEQYF. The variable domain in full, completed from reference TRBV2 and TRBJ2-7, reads EPEVTQTPSHQVTQMGQEVILRCVPISNHLYFYWYRQILGQKVEFLVSFYNNEISEKSEIFDDQFSVERPDGSNFTLKIRSTKLEDSAMYFCASSPWDRPYEQYFGPGTRLTVT.